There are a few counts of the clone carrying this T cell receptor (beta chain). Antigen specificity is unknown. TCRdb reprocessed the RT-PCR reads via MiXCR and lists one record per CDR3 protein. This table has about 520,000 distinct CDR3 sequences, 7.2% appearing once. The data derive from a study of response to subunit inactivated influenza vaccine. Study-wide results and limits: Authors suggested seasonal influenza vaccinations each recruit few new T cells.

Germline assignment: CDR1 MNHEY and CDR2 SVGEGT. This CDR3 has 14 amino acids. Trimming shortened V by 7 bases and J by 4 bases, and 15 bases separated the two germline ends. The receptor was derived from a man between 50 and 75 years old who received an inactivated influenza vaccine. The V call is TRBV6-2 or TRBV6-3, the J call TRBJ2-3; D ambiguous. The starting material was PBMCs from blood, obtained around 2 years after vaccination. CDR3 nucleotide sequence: TGTGCCAGCACTACACCGCTGCATGCAGATACGCAGTATTTT. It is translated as CASTTPLHADTQYF.